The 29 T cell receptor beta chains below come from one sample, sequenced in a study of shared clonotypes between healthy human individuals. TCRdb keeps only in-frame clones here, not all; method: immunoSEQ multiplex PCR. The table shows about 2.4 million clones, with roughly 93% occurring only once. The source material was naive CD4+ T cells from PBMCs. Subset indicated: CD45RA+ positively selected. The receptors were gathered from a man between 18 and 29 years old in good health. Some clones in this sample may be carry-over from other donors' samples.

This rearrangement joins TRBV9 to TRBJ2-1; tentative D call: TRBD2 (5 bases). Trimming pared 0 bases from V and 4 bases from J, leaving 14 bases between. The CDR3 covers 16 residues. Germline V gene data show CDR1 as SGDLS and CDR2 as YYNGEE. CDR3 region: CASSVGRTLQYNEQFF. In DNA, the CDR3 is TGTGCCAGCAGCGTAGGCAGGACTCTACAGTACAATGAGCAGTTCTTC.

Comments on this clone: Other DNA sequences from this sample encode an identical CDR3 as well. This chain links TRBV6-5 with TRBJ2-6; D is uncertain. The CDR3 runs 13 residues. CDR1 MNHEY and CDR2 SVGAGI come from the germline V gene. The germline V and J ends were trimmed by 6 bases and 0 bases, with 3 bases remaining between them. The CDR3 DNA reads TGTGCCAGCAGCTCCTCTGGGGCCAACGTCCTGACTTTC. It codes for CASSSSGANVLTF.

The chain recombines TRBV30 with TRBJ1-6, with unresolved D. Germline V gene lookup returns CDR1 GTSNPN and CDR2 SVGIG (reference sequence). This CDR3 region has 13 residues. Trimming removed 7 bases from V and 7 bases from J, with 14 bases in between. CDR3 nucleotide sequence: TGTGCCTTTGCCCCGGGTCTCAATTCACCCCTCCACTTT. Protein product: CAFAPGLNSPLHF. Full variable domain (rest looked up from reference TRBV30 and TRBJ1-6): SQTIHQWPATLVQPVGSPLSLECTVEGTSNPNLYWYRQAAGRGLQLLFYSVGIGQISSEVPQNLSASRPQDRQFILSSKKLLLSDSGFYLCAFAPGLNSPLHFGNGTRLTVT.

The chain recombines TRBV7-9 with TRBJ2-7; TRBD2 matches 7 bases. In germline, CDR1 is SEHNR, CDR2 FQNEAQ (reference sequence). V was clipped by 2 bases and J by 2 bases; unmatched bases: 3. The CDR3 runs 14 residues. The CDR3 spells CASSLTSDTYEQYF. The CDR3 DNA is TGTGCCAGCAGCTTAACTAGCGACACCTACGAGCAGTACTTC.

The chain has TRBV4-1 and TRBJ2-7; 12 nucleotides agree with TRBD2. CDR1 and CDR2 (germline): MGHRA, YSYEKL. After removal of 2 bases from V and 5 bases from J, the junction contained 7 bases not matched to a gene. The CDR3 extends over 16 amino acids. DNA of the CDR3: TGCGCCAGCAGCCAAAGGATGGGACTAGCGGGCGACGAGCAGTACTTC. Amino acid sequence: CASSQRMGLAGDEQYF.

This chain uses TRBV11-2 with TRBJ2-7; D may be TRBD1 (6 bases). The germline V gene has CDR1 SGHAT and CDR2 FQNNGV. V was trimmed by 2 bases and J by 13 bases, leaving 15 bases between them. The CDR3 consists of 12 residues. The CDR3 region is CASSLHRDIQYF. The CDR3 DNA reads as TGTGCCAGCAGCTTACACAGGGACATCCAATACTTC.

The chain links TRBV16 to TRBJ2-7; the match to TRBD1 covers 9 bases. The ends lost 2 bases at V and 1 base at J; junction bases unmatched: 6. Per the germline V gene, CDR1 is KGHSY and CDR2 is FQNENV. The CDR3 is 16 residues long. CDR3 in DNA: TGTGCCAGCAGCCAAGGTCGGGGGACAGGGTCCTACGAGCAGTACTTC. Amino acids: CASSQGRGTGSYEQYF.

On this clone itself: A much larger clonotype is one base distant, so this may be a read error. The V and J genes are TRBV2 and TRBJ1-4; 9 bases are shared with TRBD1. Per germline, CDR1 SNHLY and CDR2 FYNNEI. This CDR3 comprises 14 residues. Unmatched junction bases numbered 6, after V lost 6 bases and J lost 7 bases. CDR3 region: CASSADRGTEKLFF. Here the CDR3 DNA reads TGTGCCAGCAGCGCCGACAGGGGGACTGAAAAACTGTTTTTT.

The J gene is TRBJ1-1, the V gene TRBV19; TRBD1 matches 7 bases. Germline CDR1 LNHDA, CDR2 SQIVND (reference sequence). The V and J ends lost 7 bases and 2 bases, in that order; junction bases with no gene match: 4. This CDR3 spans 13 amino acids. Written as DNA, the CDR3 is TGTGCCAGTAACAGGGGATATAACACTGAAGCTTTCTTT. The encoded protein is CASNRGYNTEAFF.

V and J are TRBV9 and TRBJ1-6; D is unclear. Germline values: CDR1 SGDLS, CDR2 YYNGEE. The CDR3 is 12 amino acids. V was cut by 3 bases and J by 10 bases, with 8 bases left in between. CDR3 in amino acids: CASSDDYSPLHF. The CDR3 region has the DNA TGTGCCAGCAGCGATGACTACTCACCCCTCCACTTT.

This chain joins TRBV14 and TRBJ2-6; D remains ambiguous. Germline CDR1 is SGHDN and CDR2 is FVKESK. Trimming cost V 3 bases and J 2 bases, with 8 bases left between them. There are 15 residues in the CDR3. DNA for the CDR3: TGTGCCAGCAGCCATAAGGGCCCTGGGGCCAACGTCCTGACTTTC. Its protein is CASSHKGPGANVLTF.

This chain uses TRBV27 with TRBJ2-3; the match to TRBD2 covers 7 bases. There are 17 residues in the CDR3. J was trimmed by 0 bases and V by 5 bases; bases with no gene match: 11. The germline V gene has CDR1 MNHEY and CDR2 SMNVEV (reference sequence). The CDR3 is CASSPIGGSDSTDTQYF. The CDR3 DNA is TGTGCCAGCAGTCCCATTGGCGGGAGCGATAGCACAGATACGCAGTATTTT.

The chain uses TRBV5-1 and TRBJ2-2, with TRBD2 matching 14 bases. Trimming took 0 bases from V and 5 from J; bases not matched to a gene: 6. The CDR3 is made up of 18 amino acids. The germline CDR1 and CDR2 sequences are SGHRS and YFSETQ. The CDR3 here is CASSLGTSGRWRTGELFF. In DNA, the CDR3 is TGCGCCAGCAGCTTGGGGACTAGCGGGAGGTGGAGGACCGGGGAGCTGTTTTTT.

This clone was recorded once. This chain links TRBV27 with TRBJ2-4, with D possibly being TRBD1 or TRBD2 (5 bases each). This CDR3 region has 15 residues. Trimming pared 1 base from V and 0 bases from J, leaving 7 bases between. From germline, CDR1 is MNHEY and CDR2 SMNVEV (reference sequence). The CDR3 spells CASSLLGEAKNIQYF. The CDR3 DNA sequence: TGTGCCAGCAGTTTATTGGGGGAAGCCAAAAACATTCAGTACTTC.

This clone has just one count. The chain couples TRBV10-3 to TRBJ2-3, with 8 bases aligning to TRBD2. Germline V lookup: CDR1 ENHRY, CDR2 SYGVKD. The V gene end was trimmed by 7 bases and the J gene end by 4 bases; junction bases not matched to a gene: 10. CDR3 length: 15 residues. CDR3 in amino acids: CAIKLSGRGADTQYF. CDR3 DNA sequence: TGTGCCATCAAGCTGAGCGGGAGAGGGGCAGATACGCAGTATTTT.

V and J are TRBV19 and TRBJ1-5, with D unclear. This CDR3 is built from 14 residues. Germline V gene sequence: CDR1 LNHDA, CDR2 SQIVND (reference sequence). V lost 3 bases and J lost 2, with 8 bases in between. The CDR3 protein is CASSMTTRNQPQHF. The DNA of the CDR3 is TGTGCCAGTAGTATGACAACTCGCAATCAGCCCCAGCATTTT. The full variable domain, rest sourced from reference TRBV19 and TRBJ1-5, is DGGITQSPKYLFRKEGQNVTLSCEQNLNHDAMYWYRQDPGQGLRLIYYSQIVNDFQKGDIAEGYSVSREKKESFPLTVTSAQKNPTAFYLCASSMTTRNQPQHFGDGTRLSIL.

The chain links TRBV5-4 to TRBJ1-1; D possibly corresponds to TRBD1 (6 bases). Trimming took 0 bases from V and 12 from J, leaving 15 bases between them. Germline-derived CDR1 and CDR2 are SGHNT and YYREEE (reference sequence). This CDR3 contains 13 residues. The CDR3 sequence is CASSLAEGGSSFF. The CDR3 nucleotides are TGTGCCAGCAGCTTGGCCGAGGGGGGGTCCTCTTTCTTT.

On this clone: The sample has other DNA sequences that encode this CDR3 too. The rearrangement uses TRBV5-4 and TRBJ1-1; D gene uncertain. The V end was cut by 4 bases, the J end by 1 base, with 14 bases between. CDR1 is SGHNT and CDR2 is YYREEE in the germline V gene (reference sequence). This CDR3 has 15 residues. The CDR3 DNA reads TGTGCCAGCAGCAGCCCCCGGGGAGGGAACACTGAAGCTTTCTTT. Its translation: CASSSPRGGNTEAFF.

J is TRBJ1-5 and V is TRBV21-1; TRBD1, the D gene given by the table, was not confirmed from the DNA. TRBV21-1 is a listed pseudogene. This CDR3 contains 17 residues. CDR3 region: CASNNRDRGDQGQPQHF. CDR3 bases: TGTGCCAGCAACAACCGGGACAGGGGAGATCAGGGTCAGCCCCAGCATTTT.

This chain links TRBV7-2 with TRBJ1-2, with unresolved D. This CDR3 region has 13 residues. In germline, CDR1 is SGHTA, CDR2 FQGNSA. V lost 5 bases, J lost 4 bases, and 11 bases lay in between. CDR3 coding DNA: TGTGCCAGCAGCCTTCGCCCCAGCTATGGCTACACCTTC. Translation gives CASSLRPSYGYTF. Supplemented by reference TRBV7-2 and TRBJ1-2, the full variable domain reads GAGVSQSPSNKVTEKGKDVELRCDPISGHTALYWYRQSLGQGLEFLIYFQGNSAPDKSGLPSDRFSAERTGGSVSTLTIQRTQQEDSAVYLCASSLRPSYGYTFGSGTRLTVV.

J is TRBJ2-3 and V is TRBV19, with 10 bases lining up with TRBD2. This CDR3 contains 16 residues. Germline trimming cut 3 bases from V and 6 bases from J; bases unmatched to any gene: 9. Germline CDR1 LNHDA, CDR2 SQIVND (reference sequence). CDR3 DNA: TGTGCCAGTAGTATTCGTGGGGGGACTAGCGTGGATACGCAGTATTTT. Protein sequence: CASSIRGGTSVDTQYF. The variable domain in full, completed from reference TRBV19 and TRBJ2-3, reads DGGITQSPKYLFRKEGQNVTLSCEQNLNHDAMYWYRQDPGQGLRLIYYSQIVNDFQKGDIAEGYSVSREKKESFPLTVTSAQKNPTAFYLCASSIRGGTSVDTQYFGPGTRLTVL.

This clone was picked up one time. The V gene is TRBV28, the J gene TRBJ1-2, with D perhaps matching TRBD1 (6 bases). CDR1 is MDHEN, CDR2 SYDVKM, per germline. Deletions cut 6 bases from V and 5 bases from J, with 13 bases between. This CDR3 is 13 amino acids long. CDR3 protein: CASRIPDRYGYTF. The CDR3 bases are TGTGCCAGCAGAATACCTGACAGGTATGGCTACACCTTC.

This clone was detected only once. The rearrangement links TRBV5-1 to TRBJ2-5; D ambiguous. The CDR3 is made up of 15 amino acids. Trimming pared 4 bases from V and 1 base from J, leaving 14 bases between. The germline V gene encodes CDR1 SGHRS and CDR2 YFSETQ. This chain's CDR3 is CASSQQRTGQETQYF. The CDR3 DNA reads TGCGCCAGCAGCCAACAGCGAACCGGCCAAGAGACCCAGTACTTC.

Here the CDR3 DNA reads TGTGCCAGCAGGGTCCGGAGTGGGACAGGGCTTGAAAAACTGTTTTTT. It encodes CASRVRSGTGLEKLFF. The chain is built from TRBV2 and TRBJ1-4; TRBD1 matches at 9 bases. The CDR3 is 16 residues long. Germline CDR1 SNHLY, CDR2 FYNNEI. The V and J ends lost 6 bases and 7 bases, in that order; junction bases with no gene match: 12.

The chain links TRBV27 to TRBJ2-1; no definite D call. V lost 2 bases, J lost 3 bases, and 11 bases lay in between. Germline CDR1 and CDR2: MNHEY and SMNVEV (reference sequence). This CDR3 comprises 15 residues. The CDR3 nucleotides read TGTGCCAGCAGTTTAACTGGAGTTAACTACAATGAGCAGTTCTTC. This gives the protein CASSLTGVNYNEQFF.

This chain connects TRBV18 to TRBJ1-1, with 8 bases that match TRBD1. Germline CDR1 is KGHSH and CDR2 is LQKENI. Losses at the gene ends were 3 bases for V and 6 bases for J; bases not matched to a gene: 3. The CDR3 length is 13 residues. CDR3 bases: TGTGCCAGCTCACCGACAGGGGCGCCTGAAGCTTTCTTT. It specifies CASSPTGAPEAFF.

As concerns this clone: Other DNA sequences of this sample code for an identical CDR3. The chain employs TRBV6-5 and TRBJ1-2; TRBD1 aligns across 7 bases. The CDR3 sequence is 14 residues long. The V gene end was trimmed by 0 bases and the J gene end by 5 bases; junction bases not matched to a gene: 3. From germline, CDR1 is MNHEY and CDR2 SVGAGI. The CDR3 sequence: CASSYSVQGYGYTF. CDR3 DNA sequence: TGTGCCAGCAGTTACTCGGTACAGGGGTATGGCTACACCTTC.

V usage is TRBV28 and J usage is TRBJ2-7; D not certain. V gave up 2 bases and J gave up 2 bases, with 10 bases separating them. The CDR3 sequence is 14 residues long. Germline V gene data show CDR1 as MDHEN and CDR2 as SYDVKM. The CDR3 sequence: CASSLGGKPYEQYF. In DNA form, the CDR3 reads TGTGCCAGCAGTTTAGGTGGGAAACCCTACGAGCAGTACTTC.

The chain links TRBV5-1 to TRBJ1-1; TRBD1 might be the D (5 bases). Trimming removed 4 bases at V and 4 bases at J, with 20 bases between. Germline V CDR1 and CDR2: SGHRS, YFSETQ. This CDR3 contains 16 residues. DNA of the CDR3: TGCGCCAGCAGCCCGGGACCGTCCCTACCCGCCACTGAAGCTTTCTTT. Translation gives CASSPGPSLPATEAFF.